This TCR beta chain was captured in a study of blood T cells in healthy people across ages. The study's findings and limits: It was found that TCR beta diversity correlated strongly with the percentage of naive T cells. Getting older went along with TCR beta diversity per million T cells dropping roughly linearly.

The CDR3 is 14 residues long. Trimming shortened V by 1 base and J by 5 bases, and 14 bases separated the two germline ends. Germline assignment: CDR1 DFQATT and CDR2 SNEGSKA (reference sequence). Together with a sample-barcoded 5' primer, a J-beta primer mix was included in a second PCR lasting roughly 6 to 12 cycles. TCRdb independently ran MiXCR on the 5' RACE reads; one entry per CDR3 protein. This table has approximately 780,000 distinct CDR3 sequences, roughly 25% appearing once. On this clonotype itself: Its antigen is still unknown.

The sample was also reused in another study, on T cells of mothers and their children. This second study notes: Slightly, though not significantly, more overlap was seen in related than in unrelated mother-child pairs.

The sequence was collected from a boy younger than 18 in good health. The sequenced sample consisted of blood. The rearrangement uses TRBV20-1 and TRBJ1-1; tentative D call: TRBD1 (6 bases). In DNA form, the CDR3 reads TGCAGTGCTAGAGGGGAGGGGGGTTGGACTGAAGCTTTCTTT. It is translated as CSARGEGGWTEAFF.